Listed here are 11 T cell receptor beta chains from one sample, sequenced in a study of early T cells in non-severe SARS-CoV-2 infection. MiXCR, run by TCRdb on the 5' RACE reads, gives a single entry per CDR3 protein. The table lists roughly 51,000 distinct CDR3 sequences, around 6.5% of them singletons. The source material was whole blood, sampled at baseline. The receptors here all came from an adult who was a healthcare worker with PCR-confirmed SARS-CoV-2 infection or an uninfected control (not recorded which).

This clonotype has at least ten counts. The chain combines TRBV20-1 with TRBJ2-1, with 11 bases fitting TRBD2. The J segment lost 7 bases and the V segment lost 6 bases, leaving 11 bases of the junction unmatched. This CDR3 is built from 15 residues. In germline, CDR1 is DFQATT, CDR2 SNEGSKA (reference sequence). The chain's CDR3 is CSAPPRLAGLNEQFF. In nucleotides, the CDR3 is TGCAGTGCGCCCCCTCGACTAGCGGGGTTAAATGAGCAGTTCTTC.

In this sample, this clonotype turned up a few times. Here the CDR3 reads CASSLEPAGAKDTQYF. In nucleotides, the CDR3 is TGTGCCAGCAGCTTAGAGCCAGCGGGGGCTAAAGATACGCAGTATTTT. The chain employs TRBV11-2 and TRBJ2-3; 8 bases fit TRBD2. Trimming took 0 bases from V and 5 from J; bases not matched to a gene: 7. CDR3 length: 16 residues. Germline V gene data show CDR1 as SGHAT and CDR2 as FQNNGV.

This chain connects TRBV11-3 to TRBJ1-1; D possibly corresponds to TRBD1 (5 bases). V was pared by 0 bases and J by 5 bases, with 10 bases between. CDR3 length: 14 amino acids. Per the germline V gene, CDR1 is SGHNT and CDR2 is YENEEA. The CDR3 region is CASSLDPQGTEAFF. Here the CDR3 DNA reads TGTGCCAGCAGCTTAGATCCGCAGGGAACTGAAGCTTTCTTT.

The gene calls are TRBV6-5 and TRBJ1-1, with D maybe TRBD1 (6 bases). CDR1 and CDR2 from the germline V gene are MNHEY and SVGAGI. This CDR3 has 15 amino acids. V was pared by 2 bases and J by 4 bases, with 14 bases between. The CDR3 is CASSYAGAHGTEAFF. The CDR3 DNA reads as TGTGCCAGCAGTTACGCAGGGGCGCACGGCACTGAAGCTTTCTTT.

This clonotype appeared many times. The rearrangement links TRBV5-6 to TRBJ1-6; 7 nucleotides align to TRBD1. This CDR3 is built from 16 residues. Trimming removed 3 bases from V and 5 bases from J; junction bases left unmatched: 8. Germline V gene sequence: CDR1 SGHDT, CDR2 YYEEEE. The CDR3 loop reads CASSSGTAPDNSPLHF. The CDR3 nucleotides read TGTGCCAGCAGCTCTGGGACAGCTCCCGATAATTCACCCCTCCACTTT.

The chain carries TRBV6-2 or TRBV6-3 and TRBJ1-5; TRBD1 is a possible D gene (5 bases). Trimming shortened V by 6 bases and J by 2 bases, and 20 bases separated the two germline ends. Germline V gene lookup returns CDR1 MNHEY and CDR2 SVGEGT. The CDR3 totals 17 residues. This CDR3 is CASRPHTGAEGNQPQHF. CDR3 nucleotides: TGTGCCAGCAGACCCCACACCGGGGCGGAGGGCAATCAGCCCCAGCATTTT.

The chain employs TRBV4-3 and TRBJ2-2; D may correspond to TRBD1 or TRBD2 (5 bases each). This CDR3 comprises 15 residues. CDR1 and CDR2 (germline): LGHNA, YSLEER. The V and J ends lost 1 base and 8 bases respectively, with 14 bases between them. The CDR3 protein is CASSQVAGSSGELFF. The CDR3 DNA reads as TGCGCCAGCAGCCAAGTGGCAGGGAGTTCGGGGGAGCTGTTTTTT.

There are many counts of this clonotype. The chain combines TRBV20-1 with TRBJ1-1, with no clear D. V gave up 3 bases and J gave up 5 bases, with 7 bases separating them. This CDR3 is 11 amino acids long. Germline-derived CDR1 and CDR2 are DFQATT and SNEGSKA (reference sequence). The CDR3 bases are TGCAGTGCTAGGCTTTGGACTGAAGCTTTCTTT. The encoded protein is CSARLWTEAFF.

This clonotype has at least ten counts. This CDR3 is CSAGSGMAQPQHF. In DNA, the CDR3 is TGCAGTGCTGGCTCAGGGATGGCTCAGCCCCAGCATTTT. This chain links TRBV20-1 with TRBJ1-5; possibly TRBD1 for D (5 bases). CDR3 length: 13 amino acids. Between the trimmed V and J ends, which lost 5 bases and 6 bases, there was a span of 14 bases. Germline-derived CDR1 and CDR2 are DFQATT and SNEGSKA (reference sequence).

This clonotype occurred many times. The rearrangement links TRBV5-1 to TRBJ2-7; tentatively, D is TRBD1 (5 bases). CDR3 size: 13 residues. Trimming left V 5 bases short and J 0 bases short, with 9 bases between. CDR1 is SGHRS and CDR2 is YFSETQ in the germline V gene. The CDR3 sequence is CASSRGPSYEQYF. CDR3 sequence (DNA): TGCGCCAGCAGTAGGGGCCCCTCCTACGAGCAGTACTTC.

The CDR3 DNA sequence: TGCGCCAGCAGCTTGGGCCGAACAGGACAAGCTAACTATGGCTACACCTTC. Its translation: CASSLGRTGQANYGYTF. The chain has TRBV5-1 and TRBJ1-2, with D tentatively TRBD1 (5 bases). V was trimmed by 0 bases and J by 0 bases, leaving 15 bases between them. The CDR3 has 17 amino acids. CDR1 is SGHRS and CDR2 is YFSETQ in the germline V gene.